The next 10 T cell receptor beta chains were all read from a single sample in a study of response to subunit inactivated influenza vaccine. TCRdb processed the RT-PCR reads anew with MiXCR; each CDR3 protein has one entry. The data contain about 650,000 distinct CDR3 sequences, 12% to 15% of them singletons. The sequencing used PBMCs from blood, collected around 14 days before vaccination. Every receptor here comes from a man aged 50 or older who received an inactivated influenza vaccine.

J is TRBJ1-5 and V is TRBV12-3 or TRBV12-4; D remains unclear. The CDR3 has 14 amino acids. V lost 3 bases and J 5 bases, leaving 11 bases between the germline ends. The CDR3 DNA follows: TGTGCCAGCAGTTTTTCGGCAGGCCATCAGCCCCAGCATTTT. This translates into CASSFSAGHQPQHF.

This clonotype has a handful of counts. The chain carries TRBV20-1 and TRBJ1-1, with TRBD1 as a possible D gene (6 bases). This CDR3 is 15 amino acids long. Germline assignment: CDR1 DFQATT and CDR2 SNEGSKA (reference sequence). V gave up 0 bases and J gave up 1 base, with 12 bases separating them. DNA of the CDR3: TGCAGTGCTAGAGATCAGGGCAGGGGGAACACTGAAGCTTTCTTT. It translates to CSARDQGRGNTEAFF.

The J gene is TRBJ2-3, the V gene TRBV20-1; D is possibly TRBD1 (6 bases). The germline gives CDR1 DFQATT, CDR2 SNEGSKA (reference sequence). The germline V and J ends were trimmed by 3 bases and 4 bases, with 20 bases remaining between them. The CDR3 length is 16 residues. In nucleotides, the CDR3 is TGCAGTGCTAGTGATGCTGACAGGTATATCGCAGATACGCAGTATTTT. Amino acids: CSASDADRYIADTQYF.

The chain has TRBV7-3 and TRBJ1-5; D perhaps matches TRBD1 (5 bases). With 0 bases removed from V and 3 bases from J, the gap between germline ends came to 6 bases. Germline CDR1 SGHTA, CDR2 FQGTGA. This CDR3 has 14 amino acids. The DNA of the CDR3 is TGTGCCAGCAGCTTAACGGGGGACAATCAGCCCCAGCATTTT. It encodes CASSLTGDNQPQHF.

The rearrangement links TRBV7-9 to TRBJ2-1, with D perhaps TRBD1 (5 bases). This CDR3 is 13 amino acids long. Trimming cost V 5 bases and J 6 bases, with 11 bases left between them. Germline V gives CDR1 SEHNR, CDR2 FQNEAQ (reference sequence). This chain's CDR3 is CASSKGLVNEQFF. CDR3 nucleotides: TGTGCCAGCAGCAAGGGGTTAGTCAATGAGCAGTTCTTC. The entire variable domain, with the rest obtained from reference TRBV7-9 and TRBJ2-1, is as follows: DTGVSQNPRHKITKRGQNVTFRCDPISEHNRLYWYRQTLGQGPEFLTYFQNEAQLEKSRLLSDRFSAERPKGSFSTLEIQRTEQGDSAMYLCASSKGLVNEQFFGPGTRLTVL.

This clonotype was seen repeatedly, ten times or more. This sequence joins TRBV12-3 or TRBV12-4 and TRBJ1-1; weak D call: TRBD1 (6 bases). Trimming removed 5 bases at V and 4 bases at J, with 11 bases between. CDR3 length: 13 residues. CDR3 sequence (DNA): TGTGCCAGCAGTCTCGGGACACCCACTGAAGCTTTCTTT. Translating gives CASSLGTPTEAFF.

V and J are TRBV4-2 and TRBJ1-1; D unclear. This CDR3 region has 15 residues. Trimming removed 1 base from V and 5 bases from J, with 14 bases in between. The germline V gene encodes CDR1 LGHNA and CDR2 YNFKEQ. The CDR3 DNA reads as TGTGCCAGCAGCCAAGTTGGGGTTCGAGGGACTGAAGCTTTCTTT. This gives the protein CASSQVGVRGTEAFF.

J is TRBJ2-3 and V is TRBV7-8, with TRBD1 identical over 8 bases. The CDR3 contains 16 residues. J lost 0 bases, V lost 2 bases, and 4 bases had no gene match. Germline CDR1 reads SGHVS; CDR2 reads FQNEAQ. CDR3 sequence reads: CASSLTRTGSTDTQYF. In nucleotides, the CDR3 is TGTGCCAGCAGCTTAACTCGGACAGGGAGCACAGATACGCAGTATTTT.

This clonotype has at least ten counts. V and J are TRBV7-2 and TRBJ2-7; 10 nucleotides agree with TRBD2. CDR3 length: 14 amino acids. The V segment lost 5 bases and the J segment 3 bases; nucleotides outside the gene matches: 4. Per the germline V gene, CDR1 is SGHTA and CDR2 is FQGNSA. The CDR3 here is CASSPRTSGYEQYF. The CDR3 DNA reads TGTGCCAGCAGCCCGCGGACTAGCGGCTACGAGCAGTACTTC.

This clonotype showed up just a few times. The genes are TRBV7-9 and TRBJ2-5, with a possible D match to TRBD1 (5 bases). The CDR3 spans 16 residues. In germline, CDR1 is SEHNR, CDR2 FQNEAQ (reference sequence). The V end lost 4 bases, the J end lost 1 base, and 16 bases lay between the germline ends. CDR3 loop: CASSSIVLGRQETQYF. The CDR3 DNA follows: TGTGCCAGCAGCTCCATTGTACTGGGGCGCCAAGAGACCCAGTACTTC. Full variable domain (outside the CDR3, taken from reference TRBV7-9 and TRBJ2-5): DTGVSQNPRHKITKRGQNVTFRCDPISEHNRLYWYRQTLGQGPEFLTYFQNEAQLEKSRLLSDRFSAERPKGSFSTLEIQRTEQGDSAMYLCASSSIVLGRQETQYFGPGTRLLVL.